This TCR beta chain was obtained from a study of T-cell memory formation after mild COVID-19. Study outcomes and limitations: Day 15 to 85 contracting clones showed balanced CD4/CD8; day 15 to 37 expanders favored CD4+.

Germline V lookup: CDR1 LGHNA, CDR2 YNFKEQ. The CDR3 loop spans 15 amino acids. With V trimmed by 1 base and J by 2 bases, 0 bases remained unmatched. In this sample, this clonotype turned up once. What it recognizes is unknown. MiXCR, run by TCRdb on the 5' RACE reads, gives a single entry per CDR3 protein. The data show around 510,000 distinct CDR3 sequences, about 20% seen once. The sample comprised PBMCs or a T cell subset sorted from them (not recorded which). The TCR comes from an adult woman who had mild COVID-19 (a few samples of this study predate the infection). Cell type and time point are not known. The rearrangement links TRBV4-2 to TRBJ2-7, with 12 bases that match TRBD2. Here the CDR3 DNA reads TGTGCCAGCAGCCAAGCTAGCGGGGGGGCCTACGAGCAGTACTTC. This gives the protein CASSQASGGAYEQYF.